What follows are 2 T cell receptor beta chains derived from one specimen sequenced in a study of graft-versus-host responses after intestinal transplantation. Sequencing used immunoSEQ multiplex PCR; TCRdb keeps in-frame clones, though not all of them. The repertoire holds around 100,000 clones, around nine tenths seen once, with 0.2% to 0.25% in the top ten. The antigens of these receptors remain unknown. The source was unstimulated CD4+ T cells sorted from spleen or lymph node cells, collected before transplant. The receptors originated from a human donor who was the organ donor for an intestinal transplant.

The chain is built from TRBV27 and TRBJ2-1; 12 bases map to TRBD2. Per germline, CDR1 MNHEY and CDR2 SMNVEV (reference sequence). The CDR3 length is 16 residues. Losses at the gene ends were 5 bases for V and 10 bases for J; bases not matched to a gene: 12. CDR3 bases: TGTGCCAGCAGTCGATCACTAGCGGGAGGTATGGGGGAGCAGTTCTTC. This translates into CASSRSLAGGMGEQFF.

This chain connects TRBV5-1 to TRBJ2-6; D remains unclear. The V end was cut by 1 base, the J end by 0 bases, with 14 bases between. The V gene's germline CDR1 is SGHRS and CDR2 YFSETQ. The CDR3 loop spans 18 amino acids. This CDR3 reads CASSLKGFIPSGANVLTF. In DNA, the CDR3 is TGCGCCAGCAGCTTGAAGGGATTTATCCCCTCTGGGGCCAACGTCCTGACTTTC.